This TCR beta chain was documented in a study of blood T cell repertoires in COVID-19. About the research overall: Italy, Spain and the United States were the sources of the convalescent and acute COVID-19 samples.

V lost 0 bases to trimming and J lost 3 bases; unmatched junction nucleotides: 2. Germline V lookup: CDR1 MNHEY, CDR2 SVGAGI. This CDR3 is 15 amino acids long. Produced via immunoSEQ multiplex PCR; TCRdb's table is partial and in-frame only. The data contain 200,000 or so clones, 85% to 90% of them singletons. Grouping used clinical history reported by participants in a survey and questionnaire. The receptor's source is a woman in her forties with acute COVID-19. This sequence joins TRBV6-5 and TRBJ2-7, with TRBD2 identical over 10 bases. The sample consisted of PBMCs or T cells enriched from blood (not recorded which). Here the CDR3 DNA reads TGTGCCAGCAGTTACTCCCCTAGCGGGAGCTACGAGCAGTACTTC. Residues: CASSYSPSGSYEQYF.